This T cell receptor beta chain comes out of a study of blood T cell repertoires in COVID-19 (dated by TCRdb to about 2020). General notes on the study: Samples covering the acute and convalescent phases of COVID-19 were provided by collaborators in the United States, Italy and Spain. The prospective study material was composed of cDNA or gDNA derived from T cells, B-cell-depleted T cells, or PBMCs. Deeply sampled blood TCRbeta repertoires from subjects exposed to, actively infected with, or recovered from COVID-19 were included in the dataset. A freely available public database, intended as a resource for researchers studying the immune response to SARS-CoV-2, is where the repertoires were released. The samples were drawn from the first 160 participants of the ongoing ImmuneRACE study and from 950 to 1,500 subjects provided by 6 global collaborators. The sample metadata nearly always contained a de-identified subject ID, COVID-19 status, age in years and sex. Where available, HLA class I and class II types were taken from metadata supplied by the sample provider and were not determined by assay-based typing. The study at large found these results: How much clinical and demographic metadata was included differed by source and by participant, and the metadata was provided uncurated.

TCRbeta CDR3 regions were amplified from genomic DNA by means of the immunoSEQ Assay, a bias-controlled multiplex PCR. On the authors' methods: Nucleated cell counts per sample were estimated from amplification of reference gene primers within the assay. To quantify the absolute abundance of each unique TCRbeta CDR3 rearrangement, sequence reads were collapsed and filtered. For each sample, productive Simpson clonality was calculated as the square root of Simpson's diversity index over productive rearrangements. Drawn from immuneACCESS, this table holds only the in-frame rearrangements with V and J called that TCRdb kept. Clones are partly lost; checked studies trace under half to an unresolved V gene and leave the rest unexplained. Clonal size and the V and J genes are those of that table, whereas D and trimming came from the DNA. This sample gives 400,000 to 500,000 clones in total; nearly 90% of them show up just once. Of the sample, approximately 1.3% falls within the top ten clones.

Details on this clone: Its cognate antigen has yet to be identified. Base quality data are lacking; no much larger clone is found one base away.

Participants in the prospective study were aged roughly 18 to 100 years, lived in 20 to 30 United States geographic areas, and enrolled through a virtual design. Cohort assignment in the prospective study relied on participant-reported clinical history from a screening survey and a study questionnaire. Exposed participants were defined as having been in contact with someone with a PCR-confirmed or clinician-diagnosed COVID-19 case within 2 weeks of study entry. In the prospective study, mobile phlebotomists collected whole blood, serum and a nasopharyngeal or oropharyngeal swab from each participant. Participants in the prospective study had the option to provide additional blood draws and questionnaires over a 2-month period. Before DNA extraction, blood samples from the prospective study were shipped at room temperature or frozen. Sequencing was performed on PBMCs or T cells enriched from blood (not recorded which). The TCR sequence derives from a woman under 30 who had been exposed to COVID-19.

The CDR3 here reads CASSEWEGSYEQYF. The DNA sequence follows: TGTGCCAGCAGTGAATGGGAGGGCAGCTACGAGCAGTACTTC. This chain is built from TRBV2 and TRBJ2-7; TRBD2 fits 7 bases in the junction. Unmatched junction bases come to 4, with V trimmed by 2 bases and J by 3 bases. The CDR3 spans 14 residues, from the cysteine through the phenylalanine. Only the CDR3 DNA stays, 42 bases, in frame from base 1. The germline V gene specifies SNHLY as CDR1 and FYNNEI as CDR2.